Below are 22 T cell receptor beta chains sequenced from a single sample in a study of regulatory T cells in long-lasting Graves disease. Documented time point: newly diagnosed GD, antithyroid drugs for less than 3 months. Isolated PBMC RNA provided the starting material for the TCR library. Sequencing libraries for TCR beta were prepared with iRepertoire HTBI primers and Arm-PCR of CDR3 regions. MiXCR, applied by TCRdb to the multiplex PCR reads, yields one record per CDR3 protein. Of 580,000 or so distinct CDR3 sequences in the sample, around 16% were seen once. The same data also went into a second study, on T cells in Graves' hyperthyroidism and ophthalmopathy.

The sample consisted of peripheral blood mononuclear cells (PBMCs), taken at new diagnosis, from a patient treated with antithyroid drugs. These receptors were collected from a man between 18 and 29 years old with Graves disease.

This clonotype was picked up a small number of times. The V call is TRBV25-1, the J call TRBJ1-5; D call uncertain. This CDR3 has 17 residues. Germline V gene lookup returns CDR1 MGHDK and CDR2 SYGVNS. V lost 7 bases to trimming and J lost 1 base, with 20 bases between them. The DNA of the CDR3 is TGTGCCAGCAAGGGCCCAGCGAGAGGCGAGAGCAATCAGCCCCAGCATTTT. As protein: CASKGPARGESNQPQHF.

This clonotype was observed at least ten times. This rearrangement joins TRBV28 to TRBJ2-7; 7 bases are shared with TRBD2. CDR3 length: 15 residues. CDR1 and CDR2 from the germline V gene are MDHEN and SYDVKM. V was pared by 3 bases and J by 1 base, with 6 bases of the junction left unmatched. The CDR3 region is CASSFPREGSYEQYF. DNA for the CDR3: TGTGCCAGCAGTTTCCCGAGGGAGGGATCCTACGAGCAGTACTTC.

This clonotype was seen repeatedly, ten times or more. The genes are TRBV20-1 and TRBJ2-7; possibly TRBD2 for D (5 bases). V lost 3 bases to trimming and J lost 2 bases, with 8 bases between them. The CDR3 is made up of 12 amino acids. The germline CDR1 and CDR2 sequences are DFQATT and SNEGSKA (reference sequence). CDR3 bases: TGCAGTGCTAGGGGAGTGGCCTACGAGCAGTACTTC. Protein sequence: CSARGVAYEQYF.

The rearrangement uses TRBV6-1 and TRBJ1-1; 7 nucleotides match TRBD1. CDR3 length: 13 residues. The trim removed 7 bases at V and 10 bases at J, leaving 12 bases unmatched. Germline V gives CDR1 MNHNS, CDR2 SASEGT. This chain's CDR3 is CASTLQGKGGAFF. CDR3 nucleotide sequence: TGTGCCAGCACTTTACAGGGGAAGGGCGGAGCTTTCTTT.

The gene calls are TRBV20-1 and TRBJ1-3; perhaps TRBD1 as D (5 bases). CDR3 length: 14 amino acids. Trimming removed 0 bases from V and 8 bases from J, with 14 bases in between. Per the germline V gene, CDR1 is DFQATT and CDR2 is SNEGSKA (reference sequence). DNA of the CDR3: TGCAGTGCTAGAGATCCGGGAGGAGGGGACACCATATATTTT. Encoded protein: CSARDPGGGDTIYF.

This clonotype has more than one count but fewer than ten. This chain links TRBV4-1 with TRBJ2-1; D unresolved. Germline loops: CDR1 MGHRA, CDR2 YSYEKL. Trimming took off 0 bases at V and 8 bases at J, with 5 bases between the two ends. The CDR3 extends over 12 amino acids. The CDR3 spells CASSQDPHEQFF. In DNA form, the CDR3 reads TGCGCCAGCAGCCAAGATCCCCATGAGCAGTTCTTC.

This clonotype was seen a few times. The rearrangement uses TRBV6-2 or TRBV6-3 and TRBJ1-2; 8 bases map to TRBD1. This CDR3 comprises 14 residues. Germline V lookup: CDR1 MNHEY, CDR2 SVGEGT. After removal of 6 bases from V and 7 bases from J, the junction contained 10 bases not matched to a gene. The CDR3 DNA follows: TGTGCCAGCAGCTACGGACAGGGAGCTGTTGGCTACACCTTC. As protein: CASSYGQGAVGYTF.

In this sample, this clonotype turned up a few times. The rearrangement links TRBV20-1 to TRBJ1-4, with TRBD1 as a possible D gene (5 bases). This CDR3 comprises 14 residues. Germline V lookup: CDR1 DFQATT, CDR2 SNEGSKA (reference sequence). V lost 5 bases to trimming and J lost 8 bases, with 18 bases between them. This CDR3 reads CSAPDQGSSEKLFF. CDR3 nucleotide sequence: TGCAGTGCTCCGGACCAGGGCTCTTCGGAAAAACTGTTTTTT.

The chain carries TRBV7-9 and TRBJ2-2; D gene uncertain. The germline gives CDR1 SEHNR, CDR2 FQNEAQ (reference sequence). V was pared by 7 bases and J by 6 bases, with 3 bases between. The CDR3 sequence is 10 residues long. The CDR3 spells CASTAGELFF. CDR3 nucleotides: TGTGCCAGCACTGCCGGGGAGCTGTTTTTT.

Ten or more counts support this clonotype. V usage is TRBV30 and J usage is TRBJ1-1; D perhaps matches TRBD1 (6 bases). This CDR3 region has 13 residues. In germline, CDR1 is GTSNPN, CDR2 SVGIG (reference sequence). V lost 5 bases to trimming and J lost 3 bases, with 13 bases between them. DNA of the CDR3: TGTGCCTGGCGGGGCAAGGGGGACACTGAAGCTTTCTTT. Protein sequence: CAWRGKGDTEAFF.

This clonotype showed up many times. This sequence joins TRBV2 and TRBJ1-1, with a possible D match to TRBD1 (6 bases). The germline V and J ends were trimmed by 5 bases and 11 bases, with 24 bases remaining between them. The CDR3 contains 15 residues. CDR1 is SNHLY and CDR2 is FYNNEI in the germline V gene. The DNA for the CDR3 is TGTGCCAGCAGTTCTCCCGCCGGGACAAACCGTTGGGCTTTCTTT. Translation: CASSSPAGTNRWAFF.

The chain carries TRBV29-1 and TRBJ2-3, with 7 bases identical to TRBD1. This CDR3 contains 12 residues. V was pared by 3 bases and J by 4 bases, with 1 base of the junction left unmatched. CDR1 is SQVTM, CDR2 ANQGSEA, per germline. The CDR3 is CSVERGPDTQYF. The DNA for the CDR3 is TGCAGCGTTGAGAGGGGGCCAGATACGCAGTATTTT.

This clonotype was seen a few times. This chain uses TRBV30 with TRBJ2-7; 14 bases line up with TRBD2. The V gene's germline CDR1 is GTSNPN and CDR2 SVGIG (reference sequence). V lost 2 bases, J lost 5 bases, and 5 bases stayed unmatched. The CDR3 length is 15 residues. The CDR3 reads CAWSLTSGRGHEQYF. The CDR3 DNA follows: TGTGCCTGGAGTCTGACTAGCGGGAGGGGACACGAGCAGTACTTC.

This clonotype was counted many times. CDR3 sequence: CASSRYSDPTYEQYF. The CDR3 nucleotides read TGTGCCAGCAGCCGGTATAGTGATCCGACCTACGAGCAGTACTTC. The V call is TRBV3-1, the J call TRBJ2-7; D unresolved. The germline V and J ends were trimmed by 4 bases and 2 bases, with 15 bases remaining between them. The germline V gene has CDR1 LGHDT and CDR2 YNNKEL (reference sequence). The CDR3 length is 15 residues.

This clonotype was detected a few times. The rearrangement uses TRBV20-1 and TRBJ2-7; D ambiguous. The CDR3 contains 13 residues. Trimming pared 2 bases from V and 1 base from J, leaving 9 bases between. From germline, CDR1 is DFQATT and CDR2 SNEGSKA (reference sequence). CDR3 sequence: CSARMGVSYEQYF. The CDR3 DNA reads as TGCAGTGCTAGAATGGGCGTTTCCTACGAGCAGTACTTC.

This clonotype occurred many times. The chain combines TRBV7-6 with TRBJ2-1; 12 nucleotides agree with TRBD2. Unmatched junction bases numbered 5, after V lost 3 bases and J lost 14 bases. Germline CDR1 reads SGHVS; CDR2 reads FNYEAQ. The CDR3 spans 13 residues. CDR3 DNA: TGTGCCAGCAGCTTCGGACTAGCGGGAAAGGAGTTCTTC. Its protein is CASSFGLAGKEFF.

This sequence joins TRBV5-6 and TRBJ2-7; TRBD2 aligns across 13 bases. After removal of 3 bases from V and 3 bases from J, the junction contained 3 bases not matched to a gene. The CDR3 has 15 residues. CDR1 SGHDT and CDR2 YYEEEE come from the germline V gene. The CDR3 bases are TGTGCCAGCAGCTGGACTAGCGGGAGAGTCTACGAGCAGTACTTC. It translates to CASSWTSGRVYEQYF.

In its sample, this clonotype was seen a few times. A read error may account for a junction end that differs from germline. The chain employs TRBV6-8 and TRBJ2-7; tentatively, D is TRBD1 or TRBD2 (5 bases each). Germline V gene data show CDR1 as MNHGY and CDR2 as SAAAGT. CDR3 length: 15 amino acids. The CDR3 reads CASTQGDYRDYEQYF. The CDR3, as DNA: TGCGCCAGCACCCAGGGAGACTATCGAGACTACGAGCAGTACTTC.

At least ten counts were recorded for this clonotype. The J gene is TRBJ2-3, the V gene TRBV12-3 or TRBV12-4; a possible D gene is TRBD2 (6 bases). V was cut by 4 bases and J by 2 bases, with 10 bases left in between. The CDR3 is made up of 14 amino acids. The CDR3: CASSSPGVTDTQYF. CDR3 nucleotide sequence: TGTGCCAGCAGTTCTCCGGGAGTCACAGATACGCAGTATTTT.

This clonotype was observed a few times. The chain's CDR3 is CASGARAGTTNDEQYF. DNA of the CDR3: TGTGCTAGTGGTGCACGGGCCGGGACCACCAACGACGAGCAGTACTTC. The chain links TRBV12-5 to TRBJ2-7; D possibly matches TRBD1 or TRBD2 (5 bases each). V lost 5 bases and J lost 5, with 22 bases in between. The germline V gene has CDR1 LGHNT and CDR2 FRNRAP. The CDR3 loop spans 16 amino acids. Full variable domain (rest looked up from reference TRBV12-5 and TRBJ2-7): DARVTQTPRHKVTEMGQEVTMRCQPILGHNTVFWYRQTMMQGLELLAYFRNRAPLDDSGMPKDRFSAEMPDATLATLKIQPSEPRDSAVYFCASGARAGTTNDEQYFGPGTRLTVT.

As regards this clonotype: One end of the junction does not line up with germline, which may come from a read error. CDR3 sequence: CAGSPGLGELFF. CDR3 nucleotide sequence: TGTGCCGGCAGCCCAGGGTTAGGGGAGCTGTTTTTT. The V call is TRBV28, the J call TRBJ2-2; D possibly corresponds to TRBD1 (5 bases). This CDR3 has 12 amino acids. Germline loops: CDR1 MDHEN, CDR2 SYDVKM.

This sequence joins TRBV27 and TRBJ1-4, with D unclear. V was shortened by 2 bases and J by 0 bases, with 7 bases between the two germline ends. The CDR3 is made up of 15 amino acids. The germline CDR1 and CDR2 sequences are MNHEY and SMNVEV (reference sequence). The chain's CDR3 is CASSLRGTTNEKLFF. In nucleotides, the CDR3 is TGTGCCAGCAGTTTAAGAGGTACAACTAATGAAAAACTGTTTTTT.